This TCR beta chain was profiled in a study of radiation and T cells in renal cell carcinoma (dated by TCRdb to 2020 to 2021). About the study as a whole: In total, 53 samples, comprising 26 tumors and approximately 27 peripheral blood samples, were subjected to TCR beta sequencing. In the roughly 49 samples combined, some 4,100,000 unique CDR3 nucleotide sequences were found, encoding 2 million to 3 million unique CDR3 amino acid sequences. The last blood draw occurred 4 weeks after radiation, at the same time as nephrectomy.

General findings and caveats noted by the study authors: Changes in the blood repertoire were not tracked past 4 weeks after treatment. With a single-armed trial design, the study had no way to address how radiation dose or scheduling affects the TCR repertoire. No pretreatment tumor biopsies were available, so the baseline intratumoral presence of clonotypes could not be determined. In blood, the top tumor clonotypes increased between baseline and 2 weeks post-radiation and then shrank by 4 weeks, which suggests that tumor-resident clones expanded only transiently.

The immunoSEQ kit was used, according to the manufacturer's recommendations, to generate TCR beta libraries from genomic DNA. Library preparation used a first multiplex PCR with proprietary primers, then a second PCR adding unique barcodes, with bead cleanups after each round. A positive control reaction and a negative control reaction, both provided in the kit, were run with every batch of samples. The final libraries were assessed on an Agilent 4200 TapeStation D1000 ScreenTape, pooled by volume, and quantified by qPCR. An Illumina NextSeq500 fitted with a MidOutput 150-cycle cartridge performed the sequencing, running 156 Read1 cycles and 15 Index1 cycles with the kit's custom primers. The pooled library was loaded at 1.0 pM with approximately 18% PhiX control spiked in. Turning to the authors' computational methods: Vendor-processed data were analyzed in R, with a clonotype defined as all T cells sharing the same CDR3 nucleotide sequence. In the clone abundance analyses, frequencies were normalized to the 10,000 most abundant clones in each sample. Public T cell clones, averaging fewer than five per sample, were removed before analysis. Tumor-enriched clonotypes and baseline blood-enriched clonotypes were defined as those with an abundance difference of at least 32-fold between compartments. A beta-binomial differential abundance model was applied to find clonotypes that expanded or contracted between blood time points. Similarity between tumor and blood repertoires was quantified using the Baroni-Urbani and Buser coefficient, and groups were compared with two-tailed Wilcoxon tests in R. This immuneACCESS table, as held by TCRdb, lists in-frame sequences with V and J called but not all clones. Of the missing ones, under half trace to an unresolved V gene in checked studies; the others have no known cause. D and trimming come from the DNA, and the V and J calls and clone size come from that table. For this sample the table gives around 170,000 clones, of which 88% were detected only once. Together, the top ten hold over 9% of the sample.

A word on this clone: There is no known antigen for this receptor. Base quality data are lacking; no much larger clone is found one base away.

V gives up 0 bases and J gives up 8 bases, and the segment between their germline ends measures 5 bases. The CDR3 goes from the cysteine to the phenylalanine over 12 residues. Only CDR3 DNA remains: 36 bases, in frame from the first base. CDR1 and CDR2 are drawn from the germline V gene (reference sequence): SEHNR, FQNEAQ. The intended sense of this specimen's time point label: blood 4 weeks post-SBRT, at nephrectomy. The intended sense of this specimen's treatment or condition label: 15 Gy SBRT to primary tumor, nephrectomy 4 weeks later. The samples were drawn from a clinical trial, where primary renal cell carcinomas were treated with 15 Gy of stereotactic body radiation therapy and then removed by nephrectomy 4 weeks afterward. To track tumor-enriched clonotypes, serial peripheral blood was sampled from radiation-treated patients at baseline and at 2 weeks and 4 weeks after SBRT. Renal cell carcinoma with clear cell pathology was present in all patients. The QIAamp DNA Blood Mini Kit (Qiagen) was used to prepare genomic DNA for TCR sequencing. The analyses included only samples that passed all quality control checks.

This receptor was obtained from a woman in her fifties or sixties with renal cell carcinoma. The sequence is built from TRBV7-9 and TRBJ2-1, with the D gene not confidently named. Sequenced material: blood, taken from a patient whose treatment included radiotherapy and nephrectomy. The DNA reads TGTGCCAGCAGCTTAGCTGTGGATGAGCAGTTCTTC. This sequence encodes CASSLAVDEQFF. Beyond the CDR3, the reference TRBV7-9 and TRBJ2-1 genes provide the residues; the full variable domain reads: DTGVSQNPRHKITKRGQNVTFRCDPISEHNRLYWYRQTLGQGPEFLTYFQNEAQLEKSRLLSDRFSAERPKGSFSTLEIQRTEQGDSAMYLCASSLAVDEQFFGPGTRLTVL.